This T cell receptor (beta chain) derives from a study of blood T cell repertoires in COVID-19. Produced via immunoSEQ multiplex PCR; TCRdb's table is partial and in-frame only. The sample includes hundreds of thousands of clones, approximately 83% of them seen just once. Germline CDR1 SGHKS, CDR2 YYEKEE (reference sequence). V dropped 0 bases and J dropped 4 bases, with 11 bases sitting between them. This CDR3 is built from 14 residues. This clonotype originated in a man aged 25 to 40 who had recovered from COVID-19. This chain uses TRBV5-5 with TRBJ2-7; a possible D gene is TRBD1 (6 bases). The sequencing input was PBMCs or T cells enriched from blood (not recorded which). The CDR3 sequence: CASSLDRVRYEQYF. The CDR3 bases are TGTGCCAGCAGCTTGGACAGGGTCAGGTACGAGCAGTACTTC.